The present entry profiles one T cell receptor (beta chain) with its context. The antigen remains unidentified. This sample stems from a study of T cell responses to AZD1222 COVID-19 vaccine. Background on the study: The study pooled second doses at about 4 or about 12 weeks. Study-wide findings and caveats: Spike as a whole was targeted by vaccine-associated CD4 TCRs, dominant at 160-218 and 743-854. Reportedly, nearly half the spike-specific TCRs target unmutated variant regions.

CDR3 length equals 19 residues. CDR1 and CDR2 (germline): SGHRS, YFSETQ. With V trimmed by 4 bases and J by 2 bases, 11 bases remained unmatched. Produced via immunoSEQ multiplex PCR; TCRdb's table is partial and in-frame only. The repertoire includes roughly 130,000 clones, 70% to 90% of them detected once, and 10% to 15% sits in the top ten. This receptor was obtained from an adult in good health. J is TRBJ2-3 and V is TRBV5-1; 15 positions agree with TRBD2. The input for sequencing was peripheral blood, taken on day 0 of AZD1222 vaccination. The CDR3 bases are TGCGCCAGCAGCACCATGGGACTAGCGGGAGGTGGGTTCACAGATACGCAGTATTTT. It encodes CASSTMGLAGGGFTDTQYF.